The 19 T cell receptor beta chains below come from one sample, sequenced in a study of T cell responses to AZD1222 COVID-19 vaccine. Using immunoSEQ multiplex PCR, the repertoire was profiled, and TCRdb retains in-frame clones only, with some absent. Among about 150,000 clones listed, 75% to 95% were seen once. The sequences come from peripheral blood, collected 28 days after the second AZD1222 dose. The source is an adult who received the AZD1222 COVID-19 vaccine.

The rearrangement links TRBV2 to TRBJ2-2; 14 positions match TRBD2. Germline V gene lookup returns CDR1 SNHLY and CDR2 FYNNEI. There are 18 residues in the CDR3. The junction had 6 bases not matched to a gene; V was cut back by 6 bases and J by 0 bases. The CDR3 coding sequence is TGTGCCAGCAGATTAGGGACTAGCGGGAGAGCGAACACCGGGGAGCTGTTTTTT. Amino acids: CASRLGTSGRANTGELFF.

The chain combines TRBV5-1 with TRBJ1-2, with D tentatively TRBD1 (5 bases). Germline CDR1 SGHRS, CDR2 YFSETQ. The CDR3 is 15 residues long. Trimming took 2 bases from V and 4 from J, leaving 15 bases between them. The CDR3 DNA sequence: TGCGCCAGCAGCTTTGGACTGGGGGAAGGCTATGGCTACACCTTC. Its protein product is CASSFGLGEGYGYTF.

J is TRBJ1-6 and V is TRBV19; possibly TRBD1 for D (5 bases). V lost 8 bases, J lost 10 bases, and 24 bases lay in between. Germline V CDR1 and CDR2: LNHDA, SQIVND (reference sequence). The CDR3 contains 16 residues. The CDR3: CASSNRGVQEYSPLHF. In DNA form, the CDR3 reads TGTGCCAGTTCAAATCGGGGCGTACAGGAATACTCACCCCTCCACTTT.

This clone occurred once. The chain links TRBV5-1 to TRBJ1-1; D is possibly TRBD1 (5 bases). Germline assignment: CDR1 SGHRS and CDR2 YFSETQ. Trimming left V 0 bases short and J 1 base short, with 13 bases between. CDR3 length: 16 amino acids. The CDR3 bases are TGCGCCAGCAGCTTGGAGGTCGGGGGATGGAACACTGAAGCTTTCTTT. This sequence encodes CASSLEVGGWNTEAFF.

The chain has TRBV27 and TRBJ1-2; D might be TRBD1 (5 bases). The CDR3 totals 13 residues. V dropped 2 bases and J dropped 5 bases, with 9 bases sitting between them. Germline values: CDR1 MNHEY, CDR2 SMNVEV (reference sequence). CDR3 region: CASSLGREYGYTF. For the CDR3, the DNA is TGTGCCAGCAGTTTAGGCAGGGAGTATGGCTACACCTTC.

This clone came up a few times. The rearrangement links TRBV9 to TRBJ2-7, with unresolved D. V dropped 4 bases and J dropped 3 bases, with 17 bases sitting between them. CDR3 size: 15 residues. Germline values: CDR1 SGDLS, CDR2 YYNGEE. CDR3 sequence (DNA): TGTGCCAGCAGCCTCAGAGGCGAGGAGAGCTACGAGCAGTACTTC. Amino acid sequence: CASSLRGEESYEQYF.

This chain links TRBV18 with TRBJ2-2; D is ambiguous. This CDR3 spans 15 amino acids. Looked up from germline, CDR1 is KGHSH and CDR2 is LQKENI. The V gene lost 4 bases and the J gene lost 3 bases, with 12 bases spanning the gap. CDR3 coding DNA: TGTGCCAGCTCACTATCATATTCAGACACCGGGGAGCTGTTTTTT. Translation: CASSLSYSDTGELFF.

The CDR3: CASSSRGANTEAFF. In DNA, the CDR3 is TGCGCCAGCAGCTCCAGGGGGGCGAACACTGAAGCTTTCTTT. This chain links TRBV5-1 with TRBJ1-1; 7 nucleotides match TRBD1. The CDR3 covers 14 residues. The junction had 3 bases not matched to a gene; V was cut back by 3 bases and J by 1 base. Germline V gene sequence: CDR1 SGHRS, CDR2 YFSETQ.

The chain recombines TRBV11-3 with TRBJ2-7; D is undetermined. Between the trimmed V and J ends, which lost 4 bases and 0 bases, there was a span of 16 bases. CDR3 size: 16 residues. Per germline, CDR1 SGHNT and CDR2 YENEEA. CDR3 protein: CASSYGEQESSYEQYF. The CDR3 DNA reads as TGTGCCAGCAGCTACGGCGAGCAGGAGAGCTCCTACGAGCAGTACTTC.

The J gene is TRBJ2-1, the V gene TRBV18; 10 bases fit TRBD1. The CDR3 has 16 amino acids. After removal of 3 bases from V and 2 bases from J, the junction contained 4 bases not matched to a gene. In germline, CDR1 is KGHSH, CDR2 LQKENI. The CDR3 loop is CASSPWTGGTYNEQFF. The CDR3 nucleotides are TGTGCCAGCTCACCCTGGACAGGGGGTACCTACAATGAGCAGTTCTTC.

V usage is TRBV6-1 and J usage is TRBJ1-5, with a possible D match to TRBD1 (6 bases). The CDR3 covers 18 residues. Germline values: CDR1 MNHNS, CDR2 SASEGT. With 4 bases removed from V and 0 bases from J, the gap between germline ends came to 19 bases. The CDR3 loop reads CASSGGAGSTNSNQPQHF. DNA of the CDR3: TGTGCCAGCAGTGGGGGGGCAGGTAGTACGAATAGCAATCAGCCCCAGCATTTT.

The chain couples TRBV19 to TRBJ2-5, with D uncertain. The V end was cut by 3 bases, the J end by 4 bases, with 15 bases between. Germline loops: CDR1 LNHDA, CDR2 SQIVND (reference sequence). The CDR3 runs to 15 residues. CDR3 in DNA: TGTGCCAGTAGTATCCAGATGACCCCGGGAGAGACCCAGTACTTC. Translation gives CASSIQMTPGETQYF.

CDR3 amino acids: CASTQYRSGFTGELFF. The CDR3 coding sequence is TGTGCCAGCACACAATACAGGAGTGGGTTCACCGGGGAGCTGTTTTTT. The chain joins TRBV5-6 to TRBJ2-2; TRBD1 might be the D (5 bases). The ends were cut back, 6 bases at V and 4 bases at J, with 19 bases in the middle. The CDR3 is made up of 16 amino acids. Germline V gene sequence: CDR1 SGHDT, CDR2 YYEEEE.

This clone was observed once. The rearrangement links TRBV29-1 to TRBJ1-1, with D maybe TRBD1 (5 bases). The germline CDR1 and CDR2 sequences are SQVTM and ANQGSEA. The CDR3 is made up of 14 amino acids. Trimming removed 1 base from V and 3 bases from J, with 12 bases in between. CDR3 DNA: TGCAGCGTTGAAGGAGGACAATCGGACACTGAAGCTTTCTTT. It yields the protein CSVEGGQSDTEAFF.

The chain links TRBV6-5 to TRBJ2-1, with 7 bases that match TRBD2. The V gene end was trimmed by 10 bases and the J gene end by 1 base; junction bases not matched to a gene: 10. The CDR3 consists of 15 residues. Looked up from germline, CDR1 is MNHEY and CDR2 is SVGAGI. The CDR3 loop reads CATDSTSSSYNEQFF. The CDR3 DNA sequence: TGTGCCACTGACTCGACTAGCAGTTCCTACAATGAGCAGTTCTTC.

The chain employs TRBV27 and TRBJ2-7; 7 nucleotides align to TRBD1. J lost 4 bases, V lost 10 bases, and 7 bases had no gene match. The CDR3 totals 12 residues. CDR1 and CDR2 (germline): MNHEY, SMNVEV (reference sequence). The CDR3, as DNA: TGTGCCACCAGGGACAGAGAATACGAGCAGTACTTC. Translated: CATRDREYEQYF.

This clone was detected only a few times. The chain employs TRBV7-2 and TRBJ2-7, with D possibly being TRBD2 (5 bases). CDR3 length equals 14 residues. Germline V lookup: CDR1 SGHTA, CDR2 FQGNSA. Trimming took off 1 base at V and 7 bases at J, with 14 bases between the two ends. The chain's CDR3 is CASSLGTAGWEQYF. The CDR3 coding sequence is TGTGCCAGCAGCTTAGGGACTGCAGGATGGGAGCAGTACTTC.

Remarks on this clone: In the same sample, other DNA sequences code for this CDR3. V and J are TRBV5-6 and TRBJ2-2, with 7 bases lining up with TRBD2. This CDR3 has 16 residues. Germline trimming cut 3 bases from V and 6 bases from J; bases unmatched to any gene: 11. CDR1 SGHDT and CDR2 YYEEEE come from the germline V gene. CDR3 region: CASSWGGRAHPGELFF. In DNA form, the CDR3 reads TGTGCCAGCAGCTGGGGGGGTCGGGCCCACCCCGGGGAGCTGTTTTTT.

This clone was detected only once. The genes are TRBV6-6 and TRBJ2-5; D gene unclear. The germline CDR1 and CDR2 sequences are MNHNY and SVGAGI (reference sequence). Between the trimmed V and J ends, which lost 2 bases and 1 base, there was a span of 14 bases. This CDR3 comprises 16 residues. CDR3 protein: CASSYARSRAQETQYF. As DNA, the CDR3 is TGTGCCAGCAGTTACGCCCGCTCTCGGGCCCAAGAGACCCAGTACTTC.